The clone carrying this TCR beta chain was recorded only once. The data are from a study of blood T cell repertoires in COVID-19. Study background: The United States, Italy and Spain provided the acute and convalescent COVID-19 samples. PBMCs, B-cell-depleted T cells, or T cells were the source of the cDNA or gDNA that made up the material.

The authors' processing: Cell counts per sample came from amplifying reference gene primers. Measured with immunoSEQ multiplex PCR; TCRdb has only the in-frame clones, and not every one. The V and J calls and clone size were taken over from that table, and D and trimming were inferred from the DNA. Of some 250,000 clones listed, about four fifths were seen once; the top ten hold 1.9%. Trimming took off 9 bases at V and 8 bases at J, with 22 bases between the two ends. The germline V gene encodes CDR1 MNHEY and CDR2 SMNVEV (reference sequence). This CDR3 contains 15 residues. Sequenced input: peripheral blood. This receptor was taken from a man aged 30 to 39 who had recovered from COVID-19. V is TRBV27 and J is TRBJ1-4, with a possible D match to TRBD1 (5 bases). The CDR3 protein is CASRRKGWGDEKLFF. The CDR3 bases are TGTGCCAGTCGACGGAAGGGCTGGGGGGACGAAAAACTGTTTTTT.